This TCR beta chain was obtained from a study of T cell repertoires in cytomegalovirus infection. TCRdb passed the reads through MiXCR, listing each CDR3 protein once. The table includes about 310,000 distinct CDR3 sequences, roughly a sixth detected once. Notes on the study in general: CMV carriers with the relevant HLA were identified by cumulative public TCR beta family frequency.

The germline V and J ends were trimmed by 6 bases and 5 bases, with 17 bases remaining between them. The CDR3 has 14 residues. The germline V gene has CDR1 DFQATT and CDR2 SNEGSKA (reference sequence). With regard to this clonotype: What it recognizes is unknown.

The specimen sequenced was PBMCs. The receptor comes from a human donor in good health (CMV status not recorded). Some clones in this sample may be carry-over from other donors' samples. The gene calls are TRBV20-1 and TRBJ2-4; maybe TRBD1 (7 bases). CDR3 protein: CSASRGAGENIQYF. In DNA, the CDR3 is TGCAGTGCCAGCAGGGGGGCAGGGGAAAACATTCAGTACTTC.